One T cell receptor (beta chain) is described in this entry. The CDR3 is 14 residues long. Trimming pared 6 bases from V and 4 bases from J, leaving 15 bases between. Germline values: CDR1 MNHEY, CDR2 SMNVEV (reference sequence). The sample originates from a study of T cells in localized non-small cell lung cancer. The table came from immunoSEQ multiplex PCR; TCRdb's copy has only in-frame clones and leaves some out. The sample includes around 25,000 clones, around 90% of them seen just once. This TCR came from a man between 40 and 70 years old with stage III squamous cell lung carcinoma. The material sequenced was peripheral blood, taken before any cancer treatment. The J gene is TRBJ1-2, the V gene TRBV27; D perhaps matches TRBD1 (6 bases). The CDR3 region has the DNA TGTGCCAGCAGCACACGACAGGCGGGCTATGGCTACACCTTC. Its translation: CASSTRQAGYGYTF.